A single T cell receptor (beta chain) is shown here with its context. Its antigen is still unknown. The sample comes from a study of shared clonotypes between healthy human individuals. Study at large: CD4 naive cells filled three plates per donor, CD4 memory three, CD8 naive two and CD8 memory one.

V lost 1 base, J lost 2 bases, and 12 bases lay in between. Germline-derived CDR1 and CDR2 are WNHNN and SYGVQD (reference sequence). The CDR3 runs 15 residues. The protocol was immunoSEQ multiplex PCR, while the TCRdb copy is restricted to in-frame clones and leaves out a portion. The sample lists some 2 million clones; less than 95% were seen once. Findings of the study overall: Of the naive CD4 clonotypes, around 4.7% were shared across a few donors.

Cells designated naive CD8 were CD45RO-negative and were positively selected for CCR7, with terminally differentiated effector memory CD45RA+ cells excluded. The sequenced sample was naive CD8+ T cells sorted from blood. The chain has TRBV10-1 and TRBJ2-7; D not certain. The sequence came from a man younger than 35 in good health. The CDR3 spells CASSEFGENPYEQYF. The CDR3 DNA reads as TGCGCCAGCAGTGAGTTCGGCGAGAATCCCTACGAGCAGTACTTC.